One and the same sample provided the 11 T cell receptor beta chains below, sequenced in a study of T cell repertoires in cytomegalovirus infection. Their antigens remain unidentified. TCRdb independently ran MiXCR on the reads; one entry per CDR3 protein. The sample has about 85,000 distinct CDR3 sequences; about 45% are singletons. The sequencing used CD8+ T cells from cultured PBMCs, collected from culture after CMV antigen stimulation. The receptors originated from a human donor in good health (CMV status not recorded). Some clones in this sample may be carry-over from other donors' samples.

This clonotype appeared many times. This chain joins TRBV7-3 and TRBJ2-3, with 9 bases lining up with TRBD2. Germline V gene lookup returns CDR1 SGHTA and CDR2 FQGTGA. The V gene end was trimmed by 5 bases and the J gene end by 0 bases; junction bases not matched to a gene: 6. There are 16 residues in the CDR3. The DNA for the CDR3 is TGTGCCAGCAGCCCCTCCCTAGCGGGAAGCACAGATACGCAGTATTTT. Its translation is CASSPSLAGSTDTQYF.

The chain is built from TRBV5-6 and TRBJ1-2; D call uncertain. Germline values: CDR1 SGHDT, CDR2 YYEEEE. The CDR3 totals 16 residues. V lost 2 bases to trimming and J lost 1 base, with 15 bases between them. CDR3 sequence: CASSLLTRSDNYGYTF. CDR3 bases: TGTGCCAGCAGCTTATTGACACGTTCCGATAACTATGGCTACACCTTC.

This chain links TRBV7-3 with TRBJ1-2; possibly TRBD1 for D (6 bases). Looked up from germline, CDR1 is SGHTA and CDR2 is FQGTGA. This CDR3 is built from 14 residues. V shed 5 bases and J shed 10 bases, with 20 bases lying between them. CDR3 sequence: CASSPRTAPRDYTF. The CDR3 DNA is TGTGCCAGCAGCCCCCGGACAGCGCCCAGAGACTACACCTTC.

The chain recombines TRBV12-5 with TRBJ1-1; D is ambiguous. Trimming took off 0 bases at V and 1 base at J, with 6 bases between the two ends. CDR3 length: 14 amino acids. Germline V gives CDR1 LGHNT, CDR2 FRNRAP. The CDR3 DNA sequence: TGTGCTAGTGGTTTGGTTTCCGGGAACACTGAAGCTTTCTTT. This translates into CASGLVSGNTEAFF.

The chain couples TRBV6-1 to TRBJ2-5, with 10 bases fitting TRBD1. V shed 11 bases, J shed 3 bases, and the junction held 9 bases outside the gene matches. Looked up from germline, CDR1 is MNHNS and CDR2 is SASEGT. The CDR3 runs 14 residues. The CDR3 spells CAGRGTGDEETQYF. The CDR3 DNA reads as TGTGCCGGCCGGGGGACAGGGGATGAAGAGACCCAGTACTTC.

CDR3 sequence reads: CASSLYGALYEQYF. Here the CDR3 DNA reads TGCGCCAGCAGCTTGTACGGCGCGCTCTACGAGCAGTACTTC. This rearrangement joins TRBV5-1 to TRBJ2-7, with D uncertain. The germline V gene encodes CDR1 SGHRS and CDR2 YFSETQ. Trimming removed 1 base from V and 3 bases from J, with 11 bases in between. This CDR3 has 14 residues.

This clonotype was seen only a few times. CDR3 protein: CASSEYSGDGGPGELFF. The CDR3 DNA reads TGTGCCAGCAGTGAATATAGTGGGGATGGCGGGCCCGGGGAGCTGTTTTTT. The chain recombines TRBV25-1 with TRBJ2-2; a possible D gene is TRBD2 (5 bases). With 0 bases removed from V and 6 bases from J, the gap between germline ends came to 17 bases. The CDR3 covers 17 residues. Germline lookup yields CDR1 MGHDK and CDR2 SYGVNS.

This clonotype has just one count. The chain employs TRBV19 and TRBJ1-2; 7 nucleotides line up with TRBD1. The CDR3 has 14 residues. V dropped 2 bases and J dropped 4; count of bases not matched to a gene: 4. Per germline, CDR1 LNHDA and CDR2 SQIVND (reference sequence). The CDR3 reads CASSIWDSSYGYTF. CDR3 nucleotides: TGTGCCAGTAGTATATGGGACAGCAGCTATGGCTACACCTTC.

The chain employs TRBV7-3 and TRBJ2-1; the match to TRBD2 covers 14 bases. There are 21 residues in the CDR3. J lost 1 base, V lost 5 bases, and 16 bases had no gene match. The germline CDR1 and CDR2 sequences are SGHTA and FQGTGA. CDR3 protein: CASSHTLVSGLAGVSYNEQFF. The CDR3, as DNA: TGTGCCAGCAGCCACACACTCGTCTCGGGACTAGCGGGAGTGTCCTACAATGAGCAGTTCTTC.

CDR3 in amino acids: CASSQRGAGVYNEQFF. CDR3 in DNA: TGTGCCAGCAGCCAAAGAGGGGCGGGAGTTTACAATGAGCAGTTCTTC. The V and J genes are TRBV4-2 and TRBJ2-1; 7 bases map to TRBD2. This CDR3 spans 16 amino acids. V dropped 2 bases and J dropped 4; count of bases not matched to a gene: 8. Germline V lookup: CDR1 LGHNA, CDR2 YNFKEQ.

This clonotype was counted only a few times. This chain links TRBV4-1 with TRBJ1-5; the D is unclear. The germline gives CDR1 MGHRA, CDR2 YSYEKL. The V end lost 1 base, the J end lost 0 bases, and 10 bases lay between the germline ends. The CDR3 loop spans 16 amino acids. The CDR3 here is CASSQAAAGSNQPQHF. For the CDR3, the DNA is TGCGCCAGCAGCCAAGCGGCAGCTGGTAGCAATCAGCCCCAGCATTTT.